Below are 10 T cell receptor beta chains sequenced from a single sample in a study of low-dose radiotherapy and immunotherapy resistance in tumors. TRAV- and TRBV-specific primers were used for first-strand cDNA, which covered alpha and beta chains. A constant-region primer paired with the V-primer adapter amplified TCRs over approximately 20 PCR cycles. TCRdb redid the calling of the reads with MiXCR, one entry per CDR3 protein. Altogether around 100,000 distinct CDR3 sequences are present, around 20% being singletons, with the ten largest covering 10% to 15%. Time point in this sample: after trial treatment. Stated treatment: LDRT plus nivolumab, ipilimumab, low-dose cyclophosphamide and aspirin (RACIN trial). The source was PBMCs, collected after low-dose radiotherapy plus immunotherapy. Every receptor here comes from a female donor with ovarian cancer.

Ten or more counts support this clonotype. This chain joins TRBV28 and TRBJ2-7; maybe TRBD2 (5 bases). The CDR3 runs 13 residues. V lost 7 bases to trimming and J lost 0 bases, with 10 bases between them. The germline V gene has CDR1 MDHEN and CDR2 SYDVKM. The CDR3 here is CASTGVYSYEQYF. The CDR3, as DNA: TGTGCCAGCACCGGGGTTTACTCCTACGAGCAGTACTTC.

In this sample, this clonotype turned up many times. This chain links TRBV4-1 with TRBJ2-4, with a tentative D call TRBD1 (6 bases). The germline CDR1 and CDR2 sequences are MGHRA and YSYEKL. V lost 3 bases, J lost 0 bases, and 15 bases lay in between. The length of the CDR3 is 17 residues. The CDR3 loop is CASSHDGTSLAKNIQYF. The CDR3 coding sequence is TGCGCCAGCAGCCACGACGGGACAAGTCTAGCCAAAAACATTCAGTACTTC.

In its sample, this clonotype was seen many times. The rearrangement links TRBV25-1 to TRBJ1-1; possible D gene TRBD1, 5 bases. The CDR3 totals 14 residues. Germline CDR1 reads MGHDK; CDR2 reads SYGVNS. Trimming removed 2 bases at V and 1 base at J, with 8 bases between. CDR3 in amino acids: CASSETGRNTEAFF. In DNA, the CDR3 is TGTGCCAGCAGTGAAACAGGTAGGAACACTGAAGCTTTCTTT.

This clonotype was recorded many times. The chain employs TRBV20-1 and TRBJ1-2; D is undetermined. Germline V gene sequence: CDR1 DFQATT, CDR2 SNEGSKA (reference sequence). This CDR3 contains 12 residues. V was shortened by 2 bases and J by 1 base, with 5 bases between the two germline ends. CDR3 nucleotide sequence: TGCAGTGCTAGACGGGATAACTATGGCTACACCTTC. It yields the protein CSARRDNYGYTF.

This rearrangement joins TRBV5-1 to TRBJ2-7, with D perhaps TRBD2 (6 bases). Germline values: CDR1 SGHRS, CDR2 YFSETQ. CDR3 length: 14 residues. Trimming left V 4 bases short and J 4 bases short, with 15 bases between. The DNA for the CDR3 is TGCGCCAGCAGCACTGTTGGGGACTCTTACGAGCAGTACTTC. Amino acid sequence: CASSTVGDSYEQYF.

This clonotype was recorded many times. The chain recombines TRBV5-1 with TRBJ2-7; TRBD2 aligns across 9 bases. The CDR3 length is 15 residues. Germline V gene lookup returns CDR1 SGHRS and CDR2 YFSETQ. The V gene end was trimmed by 0 bases and the J gene end by 4 bases; junction bases not matched to a gene: 5. The CDR3 reads CASSLVSTSGYEQYF. DNA for the CDR3: TGCGCCAGCAGCTTGGTCTCGACTAGCGGATACGAGCAGTACTTC.

In this sample, this clonotype turned up many times. The J gene is TRBJ1-1, the V gene TRBV18, with TRBD1 matching over 7 bases. The CDR3 has 15 residues. V was pared by 3 bases and J by 5 bases, with 9 bases of the junction left unmatched. CDR1 is KGHSH and CDR2 is LQKENI in the germline V gene. CDR3 region: CASSPEQGSYTEAFF. CDR3 in DNA: TGTGCCAGCTCACCTGAACAGGGGAGTTATACTGAAGCTTTCTTT. The whole variable domain, filled in from reference TRBV18 and TRBJ1-1, reads NAGVMQNPRHLVRRRGQEARLRCSPMKGHSHVYWYRQLPEEGLKFMVYLQKENIIDESGMPKERFSAEFPKEGPSILRIQQVVRGDSAAYFCASSPEQGSYTEAFFGQGTRLTVV.

V gene TRBV7-2 combines with J gene TRBJ2-4; either TRBD1 or TRBD2 may fit D (7 bases each). CDR1 and CDR2 from the germline V gene are SGHTA and FQGNSA. V lost 7 bases and J lost 5, with 12 bases in between. CDR3 length: 13 residues. DNA of the CDR3: TGTGCCAGCACAGGGGGGGCCCAAAACATTCAGTACTTC. Translated: CASTGGAQNIQYF.

A word on this clonotype: A far bigger clonotype differs at one base, so this is likely a read error. The rearrangement links TRBV27 to TRBJ2-4; 11 bases fit TRBD2. Germline trimming cut 5 bases from V and 13 bases from J; bases unmatched to any gene: 16. The CDR3 is 16 amino acids. Germline values: CDR1 MNHEY, CDR2 SMNVEV (reference sequence). For the CDR3, the DNA is TGTGCCAGCAGTACACGGGGACTAGCGGCATACAATGAGCAGTACTTC. This codes for CASSTRGLAAYNEQYF.

The chain combines TRBV19 with TRBJ1-5; no reliable D call. The ends were cut back, 5 bases at V and 4 bases at J, with 12 bases in the middle. There are 14 residues in the CDR3. CDR1 is LNHDA and CDR2 is SQIVND in the germline V gene (reference sequence). The CDR3 sequence is CASSVYLRNQPQHF. The CDR3 DNA reads TGTGCCAGTAGTGTCTACCTGCGGAATCAGCCCCAGCATTTT.